Each of the 26 T cell receptor beta chains below was sequenced from the same sample in a study of identical twins. TCRdb ran MiXCR on the 5' RACE reads and lists one entry per CDR3 protein. In the table there are 350,000 to 400,000 distinct CDR3 sequences, 8.5% to 10% of which are singletons. The source material was naive T cells sorted from blood. These receptors all stem from a woman in her 50s in good health.

Many counts were recorded for this clonotype. J is TRBJ2-5 and V is TRBV11-2, with TRBD2 as a possible D gene (5 bases). Germline CDR1 and CDR2: SGHAT and FQNNGV. The CDR3 totals 15 residues. Trimming removed 0 bases from V and 4 bases from J, with 12 bases in between. CDR3 nucleotide sequence: TGTGCCAGCAGCTTAGATAGAGGGCTCGGAGAGACCCAGTACTTC. This gives the protein CASSLDRGLGETQYF.

The chain links TRBV3-1 to TRBJ2-5; tentative D call: TRBD1 (5 bases). CDR1 is LGHDT, CDR2 YNNKEL, per germline (reference sequence). Trimming removed 1 base at V and 1 base at J, with 10 bases between. The CDR3 is 15 amino acids. The CDR3 DNA reads TGTGCCAGCAGCCAAGGACAGTGGGGCCAAGAGACCCAGTACTTC. This translates into CASSQGQWGQETQYF.

This chain links TRBV12-3 or TRBV12-4 with TRBJ2-3, with D perhaps TRBD1 or TRBD2 (6 bases each). V lost 6 bases and J 1 base, leaving 14 bases between the germline ends. There are 15 residues in the CDR3. The CDR3 region is CASSIKGGRTDTQYF. The CDR3 coding sequence is TGTGCCAGCAGCATTAAGGGGGGTCGCACAGATACGCAGTATTTT.

This clonotype turned up a few times. The chain combines TRBV6-4 with TRBJ1-1; unclear D gene. Germline loops: CDR1 MRHNA, CDR2 SNTAGT. The CDR3 sequence is 13 residues long. With 2 bases removed from V and 4 bases from J, the gap between germline ends came to 8 bases. CDR3 residues: CASSDRSGTEAFF. The CDR3, as DNA: TGTGCCAGCAGTGACAGAAGTGGCACTGAAGCTTTCTTT.

This clonotype was picked up many times. The genes are TRBV6-5 and TRBJ2-4, with D maybe TRBD2 (5 bases). The germline V gene encodes CDR1 MNHEY and CDR2 SVGAGI. The germline V and J ends were trimmed by 10 bases and 1 base, with 14 bases remaining between them. This CDR3 contains 14 residues. The chain's CDR3 is CATAPERAKNIQYF. DNA of the CDR3: TGTGCCACCGCCCCGGAGCGGGCCAAAAACATTCAGTACTTC.

The chain carries TRBV13 and TRBJ2-7; 11 positions match TRBD2. Germline assignment: CDR1 PRHDT and CDR2 FYEKMQ (reference sequence). The CDR3 covers 16 residues. V dropped 5 bases and J dropped 3; count of bases not matched to a gene: 9. This CDR3 is CASSPGTSGDSYEQYF. As DNA, the CDR3 is TGTGCCAGCAGCCCCGGGACTAGCGGTGATAGCTACGAGCAGTACTTC.

The V call is TRBV6-1, the J call TRBJ2-1; tentatively, D is TRBD2 (6 bases). The CDR3 totals 14 residues. The germline V gene encodes CDR1 MNHNS and CDR2 SASEGT. Trimming took off 2 bases at V and 9 bases at J, with 14 bases between the two ends. The CDR3 loop reads CASSEQGGGLEQFF. Written as DNA, the CDR3 is TGTGCCAGCAGTGAACAGGGAGGAGGGCTTGAGCAGTTCTTC.

V gene TRBV2 combines with J gene TRBJ2-5; a possible D gene is TRBD1 (5 bases). CDR1 SNHLY and CDR2 FYNNEI come from the germline V gene. CDR3 length: 10 residues. V was pared by 8 bases and J by 9 bases, with 10 bases between. CDR3 in DNA: TGTGCCAGCGGCAGCAGGGCCCAGTACTTC. Translation gives CASGSRAQYF.

The genes are TRBV7-8 and TRBJ2-5; 10 bases agree with TRBD1. The CDR3 consists of 15 residues. V shed 5 bases, J shed 4 bases, and the junction held 7 bases outside the gene matches. Per the germline V gene, CDR1 is SGHVS and CDR2 is FQNEAQ. The CDR3 coding sequence is TGTGCCAGCAGCCTCCGGGACAGGGGCCGAGAGACCCAGTACTTC. It encodes CASSLRDRGRETQYF.

The rearrangement joins TRBV6-1 to TRBJ2-7; D possibly matches TRBD1 or TRBD2 (6 bases each). The CDR3 has 13 residues. Trimming removed 10 bases from V and 2 bases from J, with 15 bases in between. Looked up from germline, CDR1 is MNHNS and CDR2 is SASEGT. CDR3 bases: TGTGCCACCCGCGGGAAGGGGGCCTACGAGCAGTACTTC. The encoded protein is CATRGKGAYEQYF.

This clonotype turned up a few times. The chain is built from TRBV14 and TRBJ2-1; 7 positions match TRBD2. This CDR3 is built from 15 residues. Trimming at V came to 2 bases and at J to 3 bases, leaving 4 bases not matched to a gene. Looked up from germline, CDR1 is SGHDN and CDR2 is FVKESK. The CDR3 nucleotides are TGTGCCAGCAGCCAACCGGGGGGATTCTACAATGAGCAGTTCTTC. Amino acid sequence: CASSQPGGFYNEQFF. Filled out from reference TRBV14 and TRBJ2-1, the complete variable domain reads EAGVTQFPSHSVIEKGQTVTLRCDPISGHDNLYWYRRVMGKEIKFLLHFVKESKQDESGMPNNRFLAERTGGTYSTLKVQPAELEDSGVYFCASSQPGGFYNEQFFGPGTRLTVL.

A note on this clonotype: Being one base from a much bigger clone, this may be a read error. The rearrangement uses TRBV3-1 and TRBJ2-1; 9 bases map to TRBD2. The germline V gene has CDR1 LGHDT and CDR2 YNNKEL (reference sequence). The CDR3 is made up of 14 amino acids. CDR3 DNA: TGTGCCAGCAGCCCCAGCGGGGGGTACAATGAGCTGTTCTTC. Translation: CASSPSGGYNELFF.

This clonotype has a count of ten or more. This chain uses TRBV11-2 with TRBJ2-5; either TRBD1 or TRBD2 may supply D (6 bases each). V was cut by 7 bases and J by 0 bases, with 18 bases left in between. This CDR3 region has 16 residues. Germline V lookup: CDR1 SGHAT, CDR2 FQNNGV. The CDR3 DNA is TGTGCCAGCACCCCAAGTCGGGGGCCCTACCAAGAGACCCAGTACTTC. Its protein product is CASTPSRGPYQETQYF.

This clonotype showed up just a few times. The chain joins TRBV12-5 to TRBJ2-7, with a tentative D call TRBD2 (5 bases). The CDR3 runs 15 residues. The ends were cut back, 3 bases at V and 3 bases at J, with 15 bases in the middle. CDR1 and CDR2 from the germline V gene are LGHNT and FRNRAP. The CDR3 spells CASGLRWGEHYEQYF. The CDR3 region has the DNA TGTGCTAGTGGTTTACGCTGGGGAGAACACTACGAGCAGTACTTC.

This clonotype was recorded a few times. V gene TRBV12-3 or TRBV12-4 combines with J gene TRBJ2-5; D remains unclear. The CDR3 extends over 19 amino acids. V was shortened by 3 bases and J by 5 bases, with 28 bases between the two germline ends. CDR3 sequence reads: CASSLNPPPRHELGETQYF. CDR3 DNA sequence: TGTGCCAGCAGTTTGAACCCTCCCCCTCGACACGAACTGGGGGAGACCCAGTACTTC.

This clonotype has a count of ten or more. In DNA form, the CDR3 reads TGCAGCGTTGAAGATGGGGGGGGACGGATCGACTATGGCTACACCTTC. It encodes CSVEDGGGRIDYGYTF. The chain links TRBV29-1 to TRBJ1-2; D might be TRBD1 (5 bases). Trimming removed 0 bases at V and 3 bases at J, with 17 bases between. This CDR3 comprises 16 residues. CDR1 is SQVTM, CDR2 ANQGSEA, per germline.

This clonotype turned up a few times. CDR3 loop: CASSSRRFNTEAFF. In DNA, the CDR3 is TGTGCCAGCAGTTCCAGGAGATTCAACACTGAAGCTTTCTTT. This sequence joins TRBV12-3 or TRBV12-4 and TRBJ1-1; D gene ambiguous. V was pared by 4 bases and J by 2 bases, with 11 bases between. This CDR3 comprises 14 residues.

The chain recombines TRBV6-6 with TRBJ2-7; 13 nucleotides line up with TRBD2. The V gene's germline CDR1 is MNHNY and CDR2 SVGAGI (reference sequence). V dropped 6 bases and J dropped 4; count of bases not matched to a gene: 9. The CDR3 contains 16 residues. CDR3 nucleotides: TGTGCCAGCAGCCCCGAACGGACTAGCGGGAGTTACGAGCAGTACGTC. This gives the protein CASSPERTSGSYEQYV.

The rearrangement links TRBV4-2 to TRBJ2-3, with a possible D match to TRBD2 (6 bases). V lost 5 bases to trimming and J lost 4 bases, with 10 bases between them. The germline V gene has CDR1 LGHNA and CDR2 YNFKEQ. The CDR3 consists of 13 residues. CDR3 sequence (DNA): TGTGCCAGCAGCTCGCCGGGGGCAGATACGCAGTATTTT. Amino acid sequence: CASSSPGADTQYF.

Note on this clonotype: A much bigger clone sits one base away, suggesting this may be a read error. The CDR3 does not end in the conserved phenylalanine or tryptophan, so this is likely a read error. The V call is TRBV29-1, the J call TRBJ2-7; possible D gene TRBD1, 6 bases. The V end lost 5 bases, the J end lost 9 bases, and 14 bases lay between the germline ends. The CDR3 covers 11 residues. Germline V gene data show CDR1 as SQVTM and CDR2 as ANQGSEA. CDR3 nucleotides: TGCAGCGTTACCAACAGGGCCGGGCAGTACTTA. Protein sequence: CSVTNRAGQYL.

The chain carries TRBV6-4 and TRBJ2-1; possible D gene TRBD2, 6 bases. There are 15 residues in the CDR3. Looked up from germline, CDR1 is MRHNA and CDR2 is SNTAGT. Trimming removed 0 bases at V and 6 bases at J, with 12 bases between. The CDR3 protein is CASSDSGGGLNEQFF. The CDR3 DNA reads as TGTGCCAGCAGTGACTCGGGGGGAGGTCTCAATGAGCAGTTCTTC.

The chain employs TRBV5-4 and TRBJ2-3, with 12 bases lining up with TRBD2. There are 16 residues in the CDR3. Germline assignment: CDR1 SGHNT and CDR2 YYREEE (reference sequence). V lost 4 bases and J lost 5; bases outside the gene matches: 8. The CDR3 DNA reads TGTGCCAGCAGCCGCGGACTAGCGGGAATGGTAGATACGCAGTATTTT. This gives the protein CASSRGLAGMVDTQYF.

This clonotype appeared many times. V is TRBV5-1 and J is TRBJ2-3; D not resolved. This CDR3 region has 16 residues. The germline gives CDR1 SGHRS, CDR2 YFSETQ. V lost 4 bases and J lost 1, with 16 bases in between. In DNA form, the CDR3 reads TGCGCCAGCAGCCTAATAATGGGATTCGGCACAGATACGCAGTATTTT. Protein: CASSLIMGFGTDTQYF.

Many counts were recorded for this clonotype. The J gene is TRBJ2-2, the V gene TRBV12-3 or TRBV12-4; D call uncertain. The CDR3 is 13 amino acids. Between the trimmed V and J ends, which lost 5 bases and 7 bases, there was a span of 11 bases. Here the CDR3 DNA reads TGTGCCAGCAGTACCCTGGGGTACGGGGAGCTGTTTTTT. Translated: CASSTLGYGELFF.

The J gene is TRBJ1-4, the V gene TRBV5-4, with D possibly being TRBD1 (6 bases). Per germline, CDR1 SGHNT and CDR2 YYREEE (reference sequence). The length of the CDR3 is 15 residues. Trimming stripped 4 bases from V and 4 bases from J, with 14 bases between. CDR3 in DNA: TGTGCCAGCAGCCACGGGGGCGGAGATAATGAAAAACTGTTTTTT. Translation: CASSHGGGDNEKLFF. The whole variable domain, filled in from reference TRBV5-4 and TRBJ1-4, reads ETGVTQSPTHLIKTRGQQVTLRCSSQSGHNTVSWYQQALGQGPQFIFQYYREEENGRGNFPPRFSGLQFPNYSSELNVNALELDDSALYLCASSHGGGDNEKLFFGSGTQLSVL.

The V gene is TRBV4-1, the J gene TRBJ2-1; no firm D call. Germline loops: CDR1 MGHRA, CDR2 YSYEKL. The V gene lost 0 bases and the J gene lost 0 bases, with 15 bases spanning the gap. CDR3 length equals 18 residues. CDR3 DNA sequence: TGCGCCAGCAGCCAAGACGTCGGAACCCTTACCTCCTACAATGAGCAGTTCTTC. It translates to CASSQDVGTLTSYNEQFF.